This entry describes one T cell receptor beta chain. These data are taken from a study of OX40 agonist ivuxolimab in advanced cancers. Sequencing used immunoSEQ multiplex PCR; TCRdb keeps in-frame clones, though not all of them. The sample has some 59,000 clones; about 85% are singletons. After removal of 4 bases from V and 4 bases from J, the junction contained 5 bases not matched to a gene. The V gene's germline CDR1 is WSHSY and CDR2 SAAADI. CDR3 length: 15 amino acids. The receptor comes from an adult with an advanced solid tumor such as melanoma, head and neck, liver or kidney cancer. The rearrangement uses TRBV10-2 and TRBJ2-1; TRBD2 matches 9 bases. The source material was CD4+ or CD8+ T cells sorted from blood, sampled in a trial of the OX40 agonist ivuxolimab. The CDR3 reads CASSAAREGYNEQFF. In nucleotides, the CDR3 is TGCGCCAGCAGTGCTGCGCGGGAGGGTTACAATGAGCAGTTCTTC.